The source of this T cell receptor beta chain is a study of T cell clonotyping in hematopoietic cell transplantation (dated by TCRdb to the early 2020s). Some background on the complete study: The study collected 130 to 150 blood samples from 30 to 35 consecutive transplant recipients and their related donors. Recruitment of patients ran from September 2015 to early 2017, and follow-up continued until September 2020 or until death. Paper-wide results and their limitations: A decrease in recipient TCR diversity was observed after transplant, and a progressive increase in pathologically expanded clonotypes was seen from day 30 to day 180. Sample size was limited, and cells were not sorted, so CD4 and CD8 repertoire contributions could not be separated. Only a small fraction of recipient repertoires overlapped donor repertoires, with over 97% appearing de novo at the given depth. Broader TCR repertoire diversity after transplant was predicted by Inverse Simpson Index values from donors and from recipients before transplant.

Blood samples for TCR beta sequencing were provided by related transplant donors. Nuclei Lysis Solution was used to extract genomic DNA from fresh or cryopreserved unfractionated peripheral blood mononuclear cells. TCR beta CDR3 regions were amplified from genomic DNA with the immunoSEQ assay, a bias-controlled multiplex PCR using V- and J-specific primers. In a second PCR step, the CDR3 amplicons were tagged with a proprietary barcode plus Illumina adapter sequences. An Illumina MiSeq instrument was used for sequencing of the CDR3 libraries. Per the source publication's procedure: Export and quality control were done with immunoSEQ Analyzer 3.0, while downstream analyses used R Bioconductor and Immunarch. Only productive rearrangements in the normalized downsampled data set were used to calculate repertoire metrics. In the normalized cohort, clonotypes with more than 5 templates were defined as pathologically expanded. Repertoire diversity was measured with the Inverse Simpson Index. The non-normalized data set was used for CMV-specificity analyses so that all clonotypes could be captured. The immuneACCESS repertoire file appears here via TCRdb, limited to in-frame rearrangements. These files lack a portion of the clones; in checked studies, under half of the deficit traces to unresolved V genes, and the cause of the others is not known. V, J and clone size were drawn from that table, and D and trimming were deduced from the DNA. This sample lists 20,000 or so clones; under 85% were detected once. The ten largest clones capture 14% to 15% of the sample.

Comment on this clone: Its antigen has not been determined. Per-base qualities were not stored, and no clone one base away is much larger.

V is cut back by 0 bases and J by 4 bases, with 6 bases in the junction unmatched. The germline V gene supplies CDR1 SGHDT and CDR2 YYEEEE. The CDR3 starts with the cysteine, ends with the phenylalanine, and has 16 residues. Only the CDR3 DNA is retained, 48 bases long and in frame from the first base. Sequencing was done on a sample of peripheral blood mononuclear cells. The TCR originated in a man between 60 and 75 years old in good health. Some clones in this sample may be carry-over from other donors' samples. The V gene is TRBV5-6 and the J gene is TRBJ2-5; 10 nucleotides in the junction match TRBD2. The CDR3: CASSLELAGLVETQYF. The bases read TGTGCCAGCAGCTTGGAACTAGCGGGGTTGGTAGAGACCCAGTACTTC.